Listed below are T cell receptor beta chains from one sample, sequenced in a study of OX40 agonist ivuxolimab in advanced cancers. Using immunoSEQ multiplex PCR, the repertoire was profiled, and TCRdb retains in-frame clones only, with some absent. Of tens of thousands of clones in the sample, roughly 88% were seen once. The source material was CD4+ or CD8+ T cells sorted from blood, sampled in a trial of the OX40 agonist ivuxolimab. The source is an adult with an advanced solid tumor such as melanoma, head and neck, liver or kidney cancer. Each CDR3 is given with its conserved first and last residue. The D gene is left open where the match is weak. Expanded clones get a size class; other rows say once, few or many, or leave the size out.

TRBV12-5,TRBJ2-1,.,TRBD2,CASGLVTSGTLIYNEQFF,TGTGCTAGTGGTTTGGTAACTAGCGGGACCCTAATCTACAATGAGCAGTTCTTC
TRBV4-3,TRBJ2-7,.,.,CASSQGTRGSHEQYF,TGCGCCAGCAGCCAGGGGACAAGAGGTTCCCACGAGCAGTACTTC
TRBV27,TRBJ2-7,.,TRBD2,CASSSAGGSYEQYF,TGTGCCAGCAGTTCGGCGGGAGGGTCTTACGAGCAGTACTTC
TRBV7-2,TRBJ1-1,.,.,CASSGGNTEAFF,TGTGCCAGCAGCGGAGGCAACACTGAAGCTTTCTTT
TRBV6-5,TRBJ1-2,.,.,CASSYSGQNYGYTF,TGTGCCAGCAGTTACTCAGGGCAGAACTATGGCTACACCTTC
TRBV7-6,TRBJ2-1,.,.,CASSLERGPGEQFF,TGTGCCAGCAGCTTAGAGAGGGGTCCGGGTGAGCAGTTCTTC
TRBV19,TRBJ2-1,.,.,CASRGVDGSSYNEQFF,TGTGCCAGTAGGGGGGTCGACGGGAGCTCCTACAATGAGCAGTTCTTC
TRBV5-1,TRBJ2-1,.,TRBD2,CASSLVVLAVSKGSYNEQFF,TGCGCCAGCAGCTTGGTGGTCCTAGCGGTATCTAAGGGCTCCTACAATGAGCAGTTCTTC
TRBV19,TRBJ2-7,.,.,CASSMGAGVGYEQYF,TGTGCCAGTAGTATGGGGGCGGGAGTGGGATACGAGCAGTACTTC
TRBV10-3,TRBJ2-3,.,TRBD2,CAISDFLLAGGVDTQYF,TGTGCCATCAGTGACTTCCTCCTAGCGGGAGGGGTAGATACGCAGTATTTT
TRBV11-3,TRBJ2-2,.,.,CASSLAGGTGELFF,TGTGCCAGCAGCTTAGCCGGGGGCACCGGGGAGCTGTTTTTT
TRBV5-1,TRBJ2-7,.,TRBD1,CASSLATGAVDEQYF,TGCGCCAGCAGCTTGGCGACAGGGGCCGTCGACGAGCAGTACTTC
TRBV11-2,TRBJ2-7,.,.,CASSLMGAEQYF,TGTGCCAGCAGCTTAATGGGGGCCGAGCAGTACTTC
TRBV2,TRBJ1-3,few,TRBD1,CASDVPPGQGSAGNTIYF,TGTGCCAGTGACGTGCCGCCGGGACAGGGGTCGGCTGGAAACACCATATATTTT
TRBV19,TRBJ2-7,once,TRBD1,CASSISRTGNYEQYF,TGTGCCAGTAGTATTTCCAGGACAGGGAACTACGAGCAGTACTTC
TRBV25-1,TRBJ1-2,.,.,CASSLAPSDGYTF,TGTGCCAGCAGCTTAGCCCCTTCCGATGGCTACACCTTC
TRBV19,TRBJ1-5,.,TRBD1,CASSITGAFNQPQHF,TGTGCCAGTAGCATAACAGGGGCTTTCAATCAGCCCCAGCATTTT
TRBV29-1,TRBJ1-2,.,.,CSVEDTGNGYTF,TGCAGCGTTGAAGATACGGGGAATGGCTACACCTTC
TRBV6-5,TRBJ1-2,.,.,CASSYGQGGLNRGYTF,TGTGCCAGCAGTTACGGGCAGGGAGGACTTAATAGGGGCTACACCTTC
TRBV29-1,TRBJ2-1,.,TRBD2,CSVVTTSGYNEQFF,TGCAGCGTTGTGACGACTAGCGGATACAATGAGCAGTTCTTC
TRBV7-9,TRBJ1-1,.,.,CASSAGVTEAFF,TGTGCCAGCAGCGCCGGGGTCACTGAAGCTTTCTTT
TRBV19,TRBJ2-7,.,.,CASSLTASSYEQYF,TGTGCCAGTAGTCTCACTGCTAGCTCCTACGAGCAGTACTTC